The entry that follows covers one T cell receptor (beta chain) sequence. This CDR3 contains 13 residues. The V and J ends lost 7 bases and 3 bases, in that order; junction bases with no gene match: 4. This specimen belongs to a study of blood T cell repertoires in COVID-19. Study-wide background: Nucleic acid was either cDNA or gDNA, and it came from T cells, B-cell-depleted T cells, or PBMCs.

This table comes from immunoSEQ multiplex PCR, and its TCRdb copy is limited to in-frame clones, with some not included. The sample yields about 140,000 clones, roughly 85% seen once. Material for sequencing was peripheral blood. The chain joins TRBV12-3 or TRBV12-4 to TRBJ1-1; 8 nucleotides agree with TRBD1. This TCR was recovered from a man in his 60s with acute or convalescent COVID-19. The CDR3 sequence is CASIKGQDTEAFF. Here the CDR3 DNA reads TGTGCCAGCATCAAGGGACAGGACACTGAAGCTTTCTTT.